The 11 T cell receptor beta chains below were found in one sample sequenced in a study of shared clonotypes between healthy human individuals. Method: immunoSEQ multiplex PCR; TCRdb's copy keeps in-frame clones and lacks some. The sample has roughly 640,000 clones, around 97% seen once. The specimen sequenced was naive CD4+ T cells sorted from blood. Subset denoted: CD45RA+ positively selected. The receptors stem from a woman aged 25 to 39 in good health.

The chain is built from TRBV7-8 and TRBJ1-1; no clear D. The CDR3 covers 14 residues. The V and J ends lost 10 bases and 0 bases respectively, with 15 bases between them. Germline-derived CDR1 and CDR2 are SGHVS and FQNEAQ. The CDR3 sequence is CATKRQSMNTEAFF. For the CDR3, the DNA is TGTGCCACCAAACGACAATCCATGAACACTGAAGCTTTCTTT.

This chain joins TRBV28 and TRBJ1-2, with a weak D call TRBD1 (5 bases). The CDR3 totals 13 residues. Germline V lookup: CDR1 MDHEN, CDR2 SYDVKM. Trimming removed 6 bases at V and 8 bases at J, with 16 bases between. This CDR3 reads CASSLGQIKGYTF. In DNA, the CDR3 is TGTGCCAGCAGCTTGGGGCAGATAAAAGGCTACACCTTC.

The V and J genes are TRBV10-3 and TRBJ2-7, with D possibly TRBD1 on 7 matching bases. The CDR3 runs 14 residues. Germline V gene sequence: CDR1 ENHRY, CDR2 SYGVKD. V lost 8 bases to trimming and J lost 6 bases, with 20 bases between them. The CDR3 here is CAIQGGGKVTEQYF. In DNA, the CDR3 is TGTGCCATCCAAGGGGGCGGGAAAGTGACCGAGCAGTACTTC.

The chain recombines TRBV28 with TRBJ2-3, with 7 bases fitting TRBD2. The germline V gene encodes CDR1 MDHEN and CDR2 SYDVKM. V trimming: 4 bases; J trimming: 0 bases; junction bases outside the gene matches: 4. The CDR3 covers 15 residues. The DNA of the CDR3 is TGTGCCAGCAGTTGGGCTAGCGGTAGCACAGATACGCAGTATTTT. This encodes CASSWASGSTDTQYF.

The V and J genes are TRBV6-5 and TRBJ2-7; the D is unclear. Per germline, CDR1 MNHEY and CDR2 SVGAGI. The V end lost 6 bases, the J end lost 1 base, and 16 bases lay between the germline ends. This CDR3 has 15 amino acids. This chain's CDR3 is CASSPRAPKSYEQYF. In nucleotides, the CDR3 is TGTGCCAGCAGCCCCCGGGCCCCCAAGTCCTACGAGCAGTACTTC.

The V gene is TRBV19, the J gene TRBJ1-1; 7 nucleotides agree with TRBD1. Germline V lookup: CDR1 LNHDA, CDR2 SQIVND (reference sequence). V lost 7 bases and J lost 2; bases outside the gene matches: 10. The CDR3 contains 15 residues. The CDR3 DNA sequence: TGTGCCAGTACCTACTCGGGACAGATCAACACTGAAGCTTTCTTT. Translated: CASTYSGQINTEAFF.

The chain is built from TRBV5-1 and TRBJ2-1; D remains unclear. V was trimmed by 4 bases and J by 6 bases, leaving 11 bases between them. The CDR3 runs 13 residues. Germline V gives CDR1 SGHRS, CDR2 YFSETQ. The CDR3 spells CASSPSPGNEQFF. The DNA for the CDR3 is TGCGCCAGCAGCCCCTCCCCCGGCAATGAGCAGTTCTTC.

CDR3 sequence: CASSLDPSGLNTEAFF. CDR3 nucleotides: TGCGCCAGCAGCTTGGACCCATCAGGGCTGAACACTGAAGCTTTCTTT. The V gene is TRBV5-1, the J gene TRBJ1-1; a possible D gene is TRBD1 (5 bases). Germline CDR1 SGHRS, CDR2 YFSETQ. The length of the CDR3 is 16 residues. V was trimmed by 0 bases and J by 0 bases, leaving 12 bases between them.

The CDR3 loop reads CASSFEGGIETYEQYF. In DNA form, the CDR3 reads TGTGCCAGCAGCTTCGAGGGAGGGATTGAGACCTACGAGCAGTACTTC. The genes are TRBV7-2 and TRBJ2-7; 7 bases align to TRBD2. The germline V gene encodes CDR1 SGHTA and CDR2 FQGNSA. The CDR3 is 16 residues long. Unmatched junction bases numbered 10, after V lost 3 bases and J lost 2 bases.

The V call is TRBV2, the J call TRBJ2-1; D possibly corresponds to TRBD2 (5 bases). This CDR3 comprises 14 residues. The V and J ends lost 4 bases and 8 bases respectively, with 15 bases between them. CDR1 and CDR2 (germline): SNHLY, FYNNEI. The CDR3 sequence is CASSAGSLFHEQFF. DNA of the CDR3: TGTGCCAGCAGTGCGGGGTCGTTATTCCATGAGCAGTTCTTC.

The chain recombines TRBV28 with TRBJ2-7; TRBD2 might be the D (6 bases). Trimming took 7 bases from V and 3 from J, leaving 19 bases between them. This CDR3 is 15 amino acids long. From germline, CDR1 is MDHEN and CDR2 SYDVKM. The CDR3 reads CASNSLGGGDYEQYF. Here the CDR3 DNA reads TGTGCCAGCAATTCTCTAGGAGGAGGGGACTACGAGCAGTACTTC.